This T cell receptor beta chain stems from a study of blood T cell repertoires in COVID-19. The overall study: Samples of COVID-19 (acute and convalescent) were obtained from the United States, Italy and Spain. PBMCs, B-cell-depleted T cells, or T cells provided the cDNA or gDNA that made up the material.

V lost 4 bases, J lost 6 bases, and 12 bases lay in between. Germline V CDR1 and CDR2: LNHDA, SQIVND (reference sequence). The length of the CDR3 is 14 residues. In the original analysis: For nucleated cells, counts were estimated from reference gene primer amplification. The assay was immunoSEQ multiplex PCR, and TCRdb's table has in-frame clones only and misses some. V and J calls and clone size are given by that table; D and trimming were obtained from the DNA. The table records 150,000 or so clones, around 72% of them present only once. Sequencing was carried out using peripheral blood. The receptor comes from a woman older than 75 with acute or convalescent COVID-19. The J gene is TRBJ2-2, the V gene TRBV19; D perhaps matches TRBD2 (6 bases). Here the CDR3 DNA reads TGTGCCAGTAGTAGCGGGACGATTTCCGGGGAGCTGTTTTTT. Translating it yields CASSSGTISGELFF.